Following are 2 T cell receptor beta chains from one sample sequenced in a study of blood T cell repertoires in COVID-19. Repertoires were generated with immunoSEQ multiplex PCR, while TCRdb's copy carries only in-frame clones and drops some. The sample yields some 17,000 clones, around 79% seen once. Sequencing was performed on peripheral blood. The receptors stem from a woman in her 70s with active COVID-19.

This clone showed up just once. This sequence joins TRBV5-1 and TRBJ2-7, with a possible D match to TRBD2 (5 bases). The V and J ends lost 1 base and 6 bases respectively, with 23 bases between them. CDR3 length equals 17 residues. Germline V CDR1 and CDR2: SGHRS, YFSETQ. CDR3 in amino acids: CASSLLGSSSGGGEQYF. The CDR3 nucleotides read TGCGCCAGCAGCTTGCTGGGTTCTAGCTCGGGCGGAGGCGAGCAGTACTTC.

The chain employs TRBV5-4 and TRBJ2-3; TRBD2 agrees at 9 bases. The CDR3 totals 14 residues. Germline V CDR1 and CDR2: SGHNT, YYREEE (reference sequence). The J segment lost 6 bases and the V segment lost 2 bases, leaving 4 bases of the junction unmatched. The DNA for the CDR3 is TGTGCCAGCAGCTTTGGCGGGAGGGCCGATACGCAGTATTTT. It encodes CASSFGGRADTQYF.